This T cell receptor (beta chain) originates from a study of blood T cell repertoires in COVID-19. The wider study: The samples span acute and convalescent COVID-19 from the United States, Italy and Spain.

Germline CDR1 is SGHNT and CDR2 is YYREEE (reference sequence). This CDR3 comprises 16 residues. Data came from immunoSEQ multiplex PCR; TCRdb stores just in-frame clones and leaves some out. The table has around 20,000 clones, about 88% seen once; the top ten hold 9.5% to 13%. As concerns this clone: At one end the junction does not follow the germline gene, possibly because of a read error. This specimen includes other DNA sequences encoding the same CDR3.

Material for sequencing was peripheral blood. This chain joins TRBV5-4 and TRBJ2-7; TRBD2 is a possible D gene (6 bases). The receptor comes from a human donor in a cohort sampled during active COVID-19. The CDR3 here is CASSPRDFSSSYEQYF. DNA of the CDR3: TGTGCCAGCAGCCCCAGGGACTTCTCAAGCTCCTACGAGCAGTATTTC. The entire variable domain, with the rest obtained from reference TRBV5-4 and TRBJ2-7, is as follows: ETGVTQSPTHLIKTRGQQVTLRCSSQSGHNTVSWYQQALGQGPQFIFQYYREEENGRGNFPPRFSGLQFPNYSSELNVNALELDDSALYLCASSPRDFSSSYEQYFGPGTRLTVT.